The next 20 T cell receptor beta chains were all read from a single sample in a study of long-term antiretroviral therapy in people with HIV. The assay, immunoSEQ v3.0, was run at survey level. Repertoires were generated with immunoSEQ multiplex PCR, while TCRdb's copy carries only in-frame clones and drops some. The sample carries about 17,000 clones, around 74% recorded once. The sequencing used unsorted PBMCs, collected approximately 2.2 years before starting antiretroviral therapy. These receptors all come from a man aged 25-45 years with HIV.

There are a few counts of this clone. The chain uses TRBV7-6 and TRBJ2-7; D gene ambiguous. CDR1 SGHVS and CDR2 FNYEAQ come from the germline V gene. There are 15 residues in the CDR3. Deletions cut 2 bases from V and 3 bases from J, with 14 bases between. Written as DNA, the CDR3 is TGTGCCAGCAGCTTAAGTCAGTTTAAACTCTACGAGCAGTACTTC. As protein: CASSLSQFKLYEQYF.

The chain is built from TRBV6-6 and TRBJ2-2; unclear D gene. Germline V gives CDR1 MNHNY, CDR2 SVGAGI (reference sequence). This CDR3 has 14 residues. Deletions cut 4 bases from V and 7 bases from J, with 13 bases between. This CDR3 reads CASSSTLPDGELFF. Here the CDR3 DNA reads TGTGCCAGCAGTTCCACCCTCCCGGACGGGGAGCTGTTTTTT.

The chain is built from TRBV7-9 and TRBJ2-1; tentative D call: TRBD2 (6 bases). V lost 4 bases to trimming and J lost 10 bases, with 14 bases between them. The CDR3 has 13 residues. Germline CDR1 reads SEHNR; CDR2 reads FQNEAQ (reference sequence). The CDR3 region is CASSSPIADEQFF. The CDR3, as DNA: TGTGCCAGCAGCTCACCAATAGCGGACGAGCAGTTCTTC.

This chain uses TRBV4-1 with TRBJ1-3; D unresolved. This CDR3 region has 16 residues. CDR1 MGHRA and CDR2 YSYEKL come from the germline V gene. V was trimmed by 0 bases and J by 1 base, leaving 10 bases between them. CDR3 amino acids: CASSQDGRLSGNTIYF. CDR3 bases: TGCGCCAGCAGCCAAGATGGTCGGTTATCTGGAAACACCATATATTTT.

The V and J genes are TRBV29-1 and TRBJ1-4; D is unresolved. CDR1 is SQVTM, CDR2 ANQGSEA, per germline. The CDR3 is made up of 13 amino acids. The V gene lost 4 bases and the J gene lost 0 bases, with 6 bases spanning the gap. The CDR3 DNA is TGCAGCGTTGGCAGTGCAACTAATGAAAAACTGTTTTTT. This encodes CSVGSATNEKLFF.

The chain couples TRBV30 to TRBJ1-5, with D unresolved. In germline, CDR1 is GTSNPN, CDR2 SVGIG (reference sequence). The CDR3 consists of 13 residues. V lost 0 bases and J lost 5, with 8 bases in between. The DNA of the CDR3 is TGTGCCTGGAGTGTGGGGATAGATCAGCCCCAGCATTTT. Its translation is CAWSVGIDQPQHF. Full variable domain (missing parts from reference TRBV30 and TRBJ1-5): SQTIHQWPATLVQPVGSPLSLECTVEGTSNPNLYWYRQAAGRGLQLLFYSVGIGQISSEVPQNLSASRPQDRQFILSSKKLLLSDSGFYLCAWSVGIDQPQHFGDGTRLSIL.

CDR3 sequence: CASSEFGQDYEQYF. In DNA form, the CDR3 reads TGTGCCAGCAGTGAATTTGGACAGGACTACGAGCAGTACTTC. This rearrangement joins TRBV2 to TRBJ2-7, with TRBD1 matching 7 bases. This CDR3 is built from 14 residues. Per germline, CDR1 SNHLY and CDR2 FYNNEI. V shed 2 bases, J shed 3 bases, and the junction held 4 bases outside the gene matches.

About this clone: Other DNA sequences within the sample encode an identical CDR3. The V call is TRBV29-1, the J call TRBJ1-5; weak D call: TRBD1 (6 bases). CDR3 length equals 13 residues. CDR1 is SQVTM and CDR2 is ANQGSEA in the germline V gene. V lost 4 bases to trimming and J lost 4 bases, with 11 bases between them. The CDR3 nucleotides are TGCAGCGTTGCAGGGGCCGGGAATCAGCCCCAGCATTTT. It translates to CSVAGAGNQPQHF.

CDR3 sequence reads: CASKLPGTGLNTEAFF. For the CDR3, the DNA is TGCGCCAGCAAACTACCCGGGACAGGACTGAACACTGAAGCTTTCTTT. The genes are TRBV5-1 and TRBJ1-1, with 8 bases that match TRBD1. Per germline, CDR1 SGHRS and CDR2 YFSETQ. V gave up 6 bases and J gave up 0 bases; unmatched junction bases: 10. The CDR3 sequence is 16 residues long.

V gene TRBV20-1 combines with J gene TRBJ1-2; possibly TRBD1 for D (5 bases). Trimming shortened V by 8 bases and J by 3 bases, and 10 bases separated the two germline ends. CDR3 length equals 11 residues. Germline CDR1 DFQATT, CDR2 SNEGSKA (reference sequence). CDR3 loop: CSPVGDYGYTF. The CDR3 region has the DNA TGCAGTCCCGTGGGGGACTATGGCTACACCTTC.

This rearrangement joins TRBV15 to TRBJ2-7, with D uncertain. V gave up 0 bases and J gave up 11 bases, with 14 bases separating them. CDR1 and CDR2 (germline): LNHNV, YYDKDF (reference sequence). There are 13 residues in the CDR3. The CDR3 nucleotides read TGTGCCACCAGCAGAGATTCGGAGCCCCTAAAGTACTTC. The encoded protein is CATSRDSEPLKYF.

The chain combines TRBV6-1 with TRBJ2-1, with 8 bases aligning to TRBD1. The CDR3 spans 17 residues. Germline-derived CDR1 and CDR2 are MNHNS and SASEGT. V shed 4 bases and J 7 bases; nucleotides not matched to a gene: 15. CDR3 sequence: CASSGLGETGVVNEQFF. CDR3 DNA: TGTGCCAGCAGTGGCTTGGGGGAGACAGGGGTGGTTAATGAGCAGTTCTTC.

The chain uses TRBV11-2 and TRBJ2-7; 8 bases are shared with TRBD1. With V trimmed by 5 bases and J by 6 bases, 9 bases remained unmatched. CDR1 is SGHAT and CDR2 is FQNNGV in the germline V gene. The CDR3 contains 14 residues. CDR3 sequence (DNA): TGTGCCAGCAGCCCCTGGGACAGGACCCCCGAGCAGTACTTC. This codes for CASSPWDRTPEQYF.

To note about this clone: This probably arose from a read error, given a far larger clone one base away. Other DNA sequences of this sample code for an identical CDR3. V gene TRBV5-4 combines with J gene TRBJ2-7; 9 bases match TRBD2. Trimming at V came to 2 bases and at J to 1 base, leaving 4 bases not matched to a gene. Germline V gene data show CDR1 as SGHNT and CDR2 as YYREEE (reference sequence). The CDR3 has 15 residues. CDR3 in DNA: TGTGCCAGCAGCTTTAGCGGGGGCCCATCCTACGAGCAGTACTTC. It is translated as CASSFSGGPSYEQYF.

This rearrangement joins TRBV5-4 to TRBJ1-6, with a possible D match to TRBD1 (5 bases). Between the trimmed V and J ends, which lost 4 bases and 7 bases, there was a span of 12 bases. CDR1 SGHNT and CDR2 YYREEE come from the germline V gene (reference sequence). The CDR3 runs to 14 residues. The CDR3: CASSLRDPNSPLHF. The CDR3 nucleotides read TGTGCCAGCAGCCTCCGGGACCCAAATTCACCCCTCCACTTT.

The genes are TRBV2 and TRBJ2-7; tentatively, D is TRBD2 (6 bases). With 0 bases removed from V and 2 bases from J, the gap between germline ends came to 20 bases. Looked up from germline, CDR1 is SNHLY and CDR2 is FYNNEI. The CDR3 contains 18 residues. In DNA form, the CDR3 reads TGTGCCAGCAGTGAAGCGCTGAGTGGAGGGGCCCCCCCCTACGAGCAGTACTTC. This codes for CASSEALSGGAPPYEQYF.

CDR3 sequence reads: CSTGQGGTGELFF. The CDR3 DNA reads TGCAGCACAGGACAGGGTGGAACCGGGGAGCTGTTTTTT. The chain links TRBV29-1 to TRBJ2-2; 8 nucleotides agree with TRBD1. This CDR3 is 13 amino acids long. Per the germline V gene, CDR1 is SQVTM and CDR2 is ANQGSEA. Losses at the gene ends were 8 bases for V and 5 bases for J; bases not matched to a gene: 7.

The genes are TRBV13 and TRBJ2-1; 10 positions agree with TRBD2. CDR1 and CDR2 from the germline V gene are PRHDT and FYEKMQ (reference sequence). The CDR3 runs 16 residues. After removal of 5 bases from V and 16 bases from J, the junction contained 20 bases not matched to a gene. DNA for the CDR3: TGTGCCAGCAGCCCACCCACTCGGGGTAGCGGGGGGCCCGATTTCTTC. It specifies CASSPPTRGSGGPDFF.

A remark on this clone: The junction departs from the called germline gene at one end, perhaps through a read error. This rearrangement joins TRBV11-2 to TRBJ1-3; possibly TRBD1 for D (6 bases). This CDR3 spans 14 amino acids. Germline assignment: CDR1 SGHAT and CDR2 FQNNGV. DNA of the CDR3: TGCGCCAGCAGCCCCGGACAGACTGGAAACACCATATATTTT. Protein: CASSPGQTGNTIYF. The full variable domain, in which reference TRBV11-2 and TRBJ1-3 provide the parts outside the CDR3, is EAGVAQSPRYKIIEKRQSVAFWCNPISGHATLYWYQQILGQGPKLLIQFQNNGVVDDSQLPKDRFSAERLKGVDSTLKIQPAKLEDSAVYLCASSPGQTGNTIYFGEGSWLTVV.

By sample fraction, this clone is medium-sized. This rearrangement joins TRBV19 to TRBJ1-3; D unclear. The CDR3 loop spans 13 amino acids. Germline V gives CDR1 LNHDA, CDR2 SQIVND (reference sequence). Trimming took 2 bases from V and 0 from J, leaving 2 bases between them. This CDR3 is CASSIHSGNTIYF. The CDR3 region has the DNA TGTGCCAGTAGTATACACTCTGGAAACACCATATATTTT.